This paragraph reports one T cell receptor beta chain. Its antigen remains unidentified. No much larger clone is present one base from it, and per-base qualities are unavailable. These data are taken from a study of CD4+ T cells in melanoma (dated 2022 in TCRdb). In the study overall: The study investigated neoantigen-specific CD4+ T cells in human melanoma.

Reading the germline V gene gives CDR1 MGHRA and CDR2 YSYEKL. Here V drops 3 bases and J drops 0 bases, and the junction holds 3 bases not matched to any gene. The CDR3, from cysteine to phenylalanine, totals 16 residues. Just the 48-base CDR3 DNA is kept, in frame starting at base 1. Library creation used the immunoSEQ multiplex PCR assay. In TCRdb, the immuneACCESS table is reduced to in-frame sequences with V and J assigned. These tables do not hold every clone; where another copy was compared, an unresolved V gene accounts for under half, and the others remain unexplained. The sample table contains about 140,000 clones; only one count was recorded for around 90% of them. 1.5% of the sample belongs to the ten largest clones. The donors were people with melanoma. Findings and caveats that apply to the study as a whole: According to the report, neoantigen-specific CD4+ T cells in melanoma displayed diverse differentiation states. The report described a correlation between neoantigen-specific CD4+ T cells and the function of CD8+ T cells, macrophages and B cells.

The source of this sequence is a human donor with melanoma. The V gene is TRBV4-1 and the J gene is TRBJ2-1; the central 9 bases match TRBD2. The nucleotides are TGCGCCAGCAGCCACTATAGCGGGGGCTCCTACAATGAGCAGTTCTTC. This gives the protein CASSHYSGGSYNEQFF.